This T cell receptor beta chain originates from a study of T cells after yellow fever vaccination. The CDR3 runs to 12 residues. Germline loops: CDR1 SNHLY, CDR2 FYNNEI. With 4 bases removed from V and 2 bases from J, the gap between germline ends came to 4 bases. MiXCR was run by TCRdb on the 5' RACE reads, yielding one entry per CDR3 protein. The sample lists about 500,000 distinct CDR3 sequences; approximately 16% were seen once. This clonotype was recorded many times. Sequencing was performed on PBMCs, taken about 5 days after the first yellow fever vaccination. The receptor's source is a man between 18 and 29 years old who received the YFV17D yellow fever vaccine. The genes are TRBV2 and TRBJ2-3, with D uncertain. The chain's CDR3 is CASSVPTDTQYF. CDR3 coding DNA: TGTGCCAGCAGTGTTCCCACAGATACGCAGTATTTT. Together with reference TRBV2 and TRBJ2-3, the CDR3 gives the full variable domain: EPEVTQTPSHQVTQMGQEVILRCVPISNHLYFYWYRQILGQKVEFLVSFYNNEISEKSEIFDDQFSVERPDGSNFTLKIRSTKLEDSAMYFCASSVPTDTQYFGPGTRLTVL.